This TCR beta chain was sequenced for a study of identical twins listed by TCRdb under 2016. Study-level background: To test whether fetal clonotypes persist, the study used deep sequencing on TCR alpha and beta repertoires from monozygotic twins, unrelated adults of various ages, and cord blood. Replicate twin experiments were performed at different times using different library preparation protocols to rule out contamination. Summary of the overall study and its limitations: Conclusions relied on cross-sectional statistical analysis, since the same donors could not be followed over many years. In beta out-of-frame sequences, excess twin sharing was weaker, because having fewer shared sequences lowered the signal-to-noise ratio. Fewer insertions were carried by abundant cord blood beta clonotypes, a similar but weaker trend appeared in young adult naive repertoires, and no such trend appeared in memory repertoires. Invariant T cells such as MAIT and iNKT could partly confound zero-insertion analyses, although diverse VJ usage argued against such confounding for most clonotypes. Compared with coincidental sharing between unrelated individuals, an excess of low generation-probability sequences was observed among out-of-frame TCR alpha sequences shared between twins. Recombination models systematically underestimated out-of-frame TCR alpha sharing in monozygotic twins but agreed with sharing between unrelated individuals.

There are 17 amino acids in the CDR3, from cysteine to phenylalanine inclusive. The CDR3 DNA has 51 bases and is translated from base 1. CDR1 and CDR2, per the germline V gene (reference sequence), are DFQATT and SNEGSKA. Germline trimming: 0 bases from V, 3 bases from J; junction bases outside gene matches: 9. Every donor in the study was a healthy Caucasian. The twin cohort consisted of three pairs of female monozygotic twins, all aged about 18 to 30 years. The RNA used for TCR libraries was isolated from peripheral blood mononuclear cells. The sample holds many counts of this clonotype. What this receptor recognizes is not known. Per-base quality was not reported, and no clone a single base away is much larger than it. Libraries were made using 5' RACE. For sequencing, an Illumina HiSeq 2000 was employed. A universal primer binding site was introduced by template switching, and a unique molecular identifier was present in the final cDNA, enabling accurate counting of TCR cDNA molecules. First-strand cDNA for TCR alpha and beta chains was synthesized from specific primers in the conserved constant-segment region. To control for contamination, every cDNA library carried two barcodes: a SMART-Mk sample barcode plus Illumina barcodes. TruSeq adapter sequences along with Illumina sample barcodes were introduced in two successive PCR steps. TCR alpha and beta cDNA libraries were sequenced on the Illumina HiSeq platform with custom primers. The paper's processing steps were these. Raw reads were processed with MiGEC to extract unique molecular identifiers, and MiXCR was used to determine CDR3 positions. Recombination models were inferred per individual with the repgenHMM and IGoR tools using an EM algorithm. The analysis of shared clonotypes was done with the tcR package in R, with sharing normalized by the product of cloneset sizes. Out-of-frame nonproductive sequences were analyzed to study raw recombination free of thymic and clonal selection effects. TCRdb handled the public reads itself, with Q25 trimming in fastp and clone calling in MiXCR, and kept productive beta chains. Rows merge per CDR3 protein into single entries with the most common DNA and genes. In this record, the V and J calls reflect TCRdb's handling and not the investigators' own analysis. The sample records nearly 650,000 distinct CDR3 sequences, under 8.5% of which are singletons. The ten top clones hold roughly 1.6% of the sample.

The same data also contributed to another study, on yellow fever vaccine responses in identical twins. The other study reports the following: The T cell response to vaccination in identical twins was reported by the authors to appear partly convergent and partly personalized. Focusing on identical twins, the study followed the T cell clones that responded to the vaccine, and did so with precision.

The sample consisted of PBMCs. This chain is built from TRBV20-1 and TRBJ2-1; TRBD2 agrees with 9 junctional bases. This clonotype was obtained from a woman between 18 and 29 years old in good health. The CDR3 amino acid sequence is: CSARDFASGADYNEQFF. The DNA sequence follows: TGCAGTGCTAGAGATTTCGCTAGCGGGGCGGACTACAATGAGCAGTTCTTC.